The 8 T cell receptor beta chains listed next were all sequenced from one sample in a study of beta chain features in type 1 diabetes. Every isolated RNA sample was fully reverse transcribed, so sequencing captured expressed TCRB transcripts. The method was immunoSEQ multiplex PCR; TCRdb's version includes in-frame clones alone and lacks a portion of them. The table records roughly 140,000 clones, less than 9% of them present only once. The sample consisted of central memory CD4+ T cells from blood. These receptors were taken from a woman in her twenties or thirties in good health.

The genes are TRBV28 and TRBJ2-1; weak D call: TRBD2 (6 bases). V lost 7 bases and J 8 bases, leaving 18 bases between the germline ends. The CDR3 sequence is 14 residues long. Germline V gene data show CDR1 as MDHEN and CDR2 as SYDVKM. CDR3 amino acids: CASTGPRPGDEQFF. For the CDR3, the DNA is TGTGCCAGCACCGGGCCCCGCCCGGGGGATGAGCAGTTCTTC.

This clone was picked up a small number of times. The genes are TRBV4-2 and TRBJ1-1, with 10 bases lining up with TRBD1. CDR1 is LGHNA and CDR2 is YNFKEQ in the germline V gene. The CDR3 spans 17 residues. J gave up 10 bases and V 0 bases, and 14 bases lay outside the gene matches. For the CDR3, the DNA is TGTGCCAGCAGCCAAGAGGGAGGGACAGGGGTTCTGCGAGGAGCTTTCTTT. Encoded protein: CASSQEGGTGVLRGAFF.

The rearrangement uses TRBV7-6 and TRBJ1-1; possibly TRBD1 for D (5 bases). Trimming cost V 6 bases and J 0 bases, with 11 bases left between them. The V gene's germline CDR1 is SGHVS and CDR2 FNYEAQ. The length of the CDR3 is 14 residues. DNA for the CDR3: TGTGCCAGCAGTCCCGGGGGTATGAACACTGAAGCTTTCTTT. Amino acids: CASSPGGMNTEAFF.

This clone was seen ten or more times. The CDR3 DNA reads as TGCGCCAGCCGGCTTGAGGACTCTGGGGCCAACGTCCTGACTTTC. Its protein product is CASRLEDSGANVLTF. V usage is TRBV5-1 and J usage is TRBJ2-6; D is unclear. The germline V gene has CDR1 SGHRS and CDR2 YFSETQ. V lost 7 bases and J lost 0, with 11 bases in between. The CDR3 consists of 15 residues.

This clone was observed a handful of times. The gene calls are TRBV27 and TRBJ2-2; 7 bases agree with TRBD2. This CDR3 has 15 amino acids. With 2 bases clipped from V and 4 bases from J, the junction kept 4 bases outside the gene matches. CDR1 is MNHEY and CDR2 is SMNVEV in the germline V gene (reference sequence). This chain's CDR3 is CASSLAGAVTGELFF. The CDR3 DNA reads as TGTGCCAGCAGTTTAGCGGGAGCGGTCACCGGGGAGCTGTTTTTT.

Many counts were recorded for this clone. Different DNA sequences within this sample yield the same CDR3. This rearrangement joins TRBV2 to TRBJ2-6; 7 positions match TRBD1. The CDR3 sequence is 16 residues long. CDR1 and CDR2 (germline): SNHLY, FYNNEI. With V trimmed by 6 bases and J by 0 bases, 5 bases remained unmatched. CDR3 amino acids: CASRRQGSSGANVLTF. The DNA for the CDR3 is TGTGCCAGCAGGAGACAGGGCAGCTCTGGGGCCAACGTCCTGACTTTC.

V usage is TRBV30 and J usage is TRBJ2-2; 10 nucleotides line up with TRBD2. There are 14 residues in the CDR3. Germline CDR1 is GTSNPN and CDR2 is SVGIG (reference sequence). J gave up 4 bases and V 5 bases, and 4 bases lay outside the gene matches. CDR3 bases: TGTGCCTGGGACCGGACTAGCGGCACCGGGGAGCTGTTTTTT. It encodes CAWDRTSGTGELFF.

This clone was counted between two and nine times. The chain uses TRBV11-2 and TRBJ2-7; 13 positions agree with TRBD2. V lost 4 bases to trimming and J lost 6 bases; unmatched junction nucleotides: 6. The CDR3 is 15 residues long. CDR1 is SGHAT and CDR2 is FQNNGV in the germline V gene. The CDR3 loop is CASSSSGTSGTEQYF. CDR3 sequence (DNA): TGTGCCAGCAGCTCCTCCGGGACTAGCGGGACCGAGCAGTACTTC.